This T cell receptor (beta chain) was recorded in a study of blood T cell repertoires in COVID-19. As handled by the study authors: From reference gene primer amplification, estimates of nucleated cell counts were derived. Only in-frame clones appear in the TCRdb table, and some are missing; sequencing was by immunoSEQ multiplex PCR. V, J and clone size derive from that table, while D and trimming were established from the DNA sequence. The sample comprises more than 200,000 clones, 80% to 90% of which are singletons, and 4.1% rests with the top ten. Deletions cut 6 bases from V and 0 bases from J, with 23 bases between. The CDR3 runs 18 residues. Germline V gives CDR1 LNHDA, CDR2 SQIVND (reference sequence).

Sequencing input: PBMCs or T cells enriched from blood (not recorded which). The gene calls are TRBV19 and TRBJ1-1, with a possible D match to TRBD1 (6 bases). The TCR was taken from a woman under 40 who had recovered from COVID-19. CDR3 in amino acids: CASRFGGIEGNVNTEAFF. The CDR3 nucleotides are TGTGCCAGTAGATTTGGGGGCATCGAGGGTAACGTGAACACTGAAGCTTTCTTT.